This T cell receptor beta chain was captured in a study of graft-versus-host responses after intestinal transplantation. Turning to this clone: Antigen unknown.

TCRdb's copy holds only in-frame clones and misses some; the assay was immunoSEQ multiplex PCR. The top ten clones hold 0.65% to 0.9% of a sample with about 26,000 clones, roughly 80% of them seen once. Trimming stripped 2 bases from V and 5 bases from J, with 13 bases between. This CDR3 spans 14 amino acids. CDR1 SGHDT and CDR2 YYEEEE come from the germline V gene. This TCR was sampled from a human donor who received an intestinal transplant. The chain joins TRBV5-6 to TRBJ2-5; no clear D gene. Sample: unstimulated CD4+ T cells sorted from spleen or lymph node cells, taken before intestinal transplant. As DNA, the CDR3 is TGTGCCAGCAGCTTTGGACCCTACCGGGAGACCCAGTACTTC. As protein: CASSFGPYRETQYF.